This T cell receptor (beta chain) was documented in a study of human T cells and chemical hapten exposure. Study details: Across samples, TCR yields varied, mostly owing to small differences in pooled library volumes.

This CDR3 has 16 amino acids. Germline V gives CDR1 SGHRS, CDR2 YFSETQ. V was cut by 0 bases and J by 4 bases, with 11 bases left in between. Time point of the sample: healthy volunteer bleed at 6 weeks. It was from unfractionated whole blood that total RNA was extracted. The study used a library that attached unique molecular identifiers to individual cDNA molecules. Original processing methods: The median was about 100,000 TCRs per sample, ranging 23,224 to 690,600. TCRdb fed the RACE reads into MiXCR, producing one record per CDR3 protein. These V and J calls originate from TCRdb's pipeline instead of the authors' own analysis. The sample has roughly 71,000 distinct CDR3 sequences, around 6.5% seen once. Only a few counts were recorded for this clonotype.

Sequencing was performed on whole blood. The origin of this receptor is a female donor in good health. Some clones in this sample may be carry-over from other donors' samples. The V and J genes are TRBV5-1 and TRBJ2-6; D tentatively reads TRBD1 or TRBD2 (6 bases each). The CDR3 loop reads CASSLVGGAGANVLTF. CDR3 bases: TGCGCCAGCAGCTTGGTGGGGGGCGCCGGGGCCAACGTCCTGACTTTC.